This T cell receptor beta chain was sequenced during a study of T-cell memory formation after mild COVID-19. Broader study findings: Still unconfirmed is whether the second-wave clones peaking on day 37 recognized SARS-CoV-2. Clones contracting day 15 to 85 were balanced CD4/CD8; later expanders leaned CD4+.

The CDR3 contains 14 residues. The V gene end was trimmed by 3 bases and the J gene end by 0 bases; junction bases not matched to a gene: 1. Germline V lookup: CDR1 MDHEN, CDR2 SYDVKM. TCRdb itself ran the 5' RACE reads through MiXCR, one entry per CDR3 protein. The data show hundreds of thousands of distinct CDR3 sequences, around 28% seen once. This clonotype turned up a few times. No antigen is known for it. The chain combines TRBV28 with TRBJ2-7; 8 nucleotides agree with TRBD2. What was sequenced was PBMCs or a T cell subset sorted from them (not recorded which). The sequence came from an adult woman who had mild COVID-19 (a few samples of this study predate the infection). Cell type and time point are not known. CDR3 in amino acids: CASSLGLDSYEQYF. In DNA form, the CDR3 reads TGTGCCAGCAGTTTGGGACTAGACTCCTACGAGCAGTACTTC. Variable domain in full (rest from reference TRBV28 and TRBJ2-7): DVKVTQSSRYLVKRTGEKVFLECVQDMDHENMFWYRQDPGLGLRLIYFSYDVKMKEKGDIPEGYSVSREKKERFSLILESASTNQTSMYLCASSLGLDSYEQYFGPGTRLTVT.